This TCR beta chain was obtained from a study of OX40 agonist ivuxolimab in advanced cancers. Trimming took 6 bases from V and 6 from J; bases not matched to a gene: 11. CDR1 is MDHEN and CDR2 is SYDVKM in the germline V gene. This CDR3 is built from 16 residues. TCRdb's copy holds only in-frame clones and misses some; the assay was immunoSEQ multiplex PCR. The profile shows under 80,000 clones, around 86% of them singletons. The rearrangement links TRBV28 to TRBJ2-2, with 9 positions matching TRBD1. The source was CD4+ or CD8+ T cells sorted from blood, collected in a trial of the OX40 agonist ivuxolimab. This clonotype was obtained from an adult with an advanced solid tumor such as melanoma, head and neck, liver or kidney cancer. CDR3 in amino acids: CASSLLGTGQSGELFF. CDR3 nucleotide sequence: TGTGCCAGCAGCCTGCTGGGGACAGGGCAATCCGGGGAGCTGTTTTTT.